A selection of T cell receptor beta chains follows, all from one sample in a study of T cells after yellow fever vaccination. TCRdb re-called the 5' RACE reads with MiXCR, one entry per CDR3 protein. Here the sample spans a few hundred thousand distinct CDR3 sequences, roughly 4% being singletons. This sample comprised PBMCs, obtained 5 days after the yellow fever booster vaccination. The source of these receptors is a man aged 18 to 30 who received the YFV17D yellow fever vaccine. Each CDR3 is given with its conserved first and last residue. D genes are given only for firm matches.

CDR3 protein,D gene,V gene,J gene
CSVPGGAAEQFF,NA,TRBV20-1,TRBJ2-1
CSVEKDRSETQYF,NA,TRBV29-1,TRBJ2-5
CASSLVSGGAYGETQYF,TRBD2,TRBV7-9,TRBJ2-5
CASSPWGAKDTEAFF,NA,TRBV12-3/TRBV12-4,TRBJ1-1
CASSYRGSGFNSPLHF,NA,TRBV6-5,TRBJ1-6
CASSYSNDLETQYF,NA,TRBV6-5,TRBJ2-5
CASSGGVDQPQHF,NA,TRBV18,TRBJ1-5
CAAGGGSNTEAFF,NA,TRBV10-2,TRBJ1-1
CASSYTLGTGETNSPLHF,TRBD1,TRBV6-2/TRBV6-3,TRBJ1-6
CASSSQRGEQFF,TRBD2,TRBV12-3/TRBV12-4,TRBJ2-1
CASSYHTDTQYF,NA,TRBV6-6,TRBJ2-3
CASSNSLGAGTSTDTQYF,NA,TRBV9,TRBJ2-3
CASGHPPPRGEQYF,NA,TRBV12-5,TRBJ2-7
CASSLEEAGRLTKEQFF,TRBD2,TRBV5-1,TRBJ2-1
CSAGTGDSYEQYF,TRBD1,TRBV29-1,TRBJ2-7
CASRDLDRQGRAFF,NA,TRBV2,TRBJ1-1
CASSIADLAGNEQYF,TRBD2,TRBV19,TRBJ2-7